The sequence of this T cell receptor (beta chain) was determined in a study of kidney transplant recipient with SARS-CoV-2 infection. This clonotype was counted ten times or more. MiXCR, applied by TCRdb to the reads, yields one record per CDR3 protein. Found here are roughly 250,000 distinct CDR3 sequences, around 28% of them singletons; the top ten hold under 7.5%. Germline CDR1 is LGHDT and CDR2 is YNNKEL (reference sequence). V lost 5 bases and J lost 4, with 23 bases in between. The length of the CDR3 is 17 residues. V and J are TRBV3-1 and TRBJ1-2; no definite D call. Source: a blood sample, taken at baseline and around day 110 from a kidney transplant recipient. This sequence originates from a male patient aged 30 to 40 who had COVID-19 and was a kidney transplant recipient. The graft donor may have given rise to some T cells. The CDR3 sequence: CASSCLLTLRKTYGYTF. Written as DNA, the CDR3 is TGTGCCAGCAGCTGTCTGCTCACCCTTCGAAAGACCTATGGCTACACCTTC.